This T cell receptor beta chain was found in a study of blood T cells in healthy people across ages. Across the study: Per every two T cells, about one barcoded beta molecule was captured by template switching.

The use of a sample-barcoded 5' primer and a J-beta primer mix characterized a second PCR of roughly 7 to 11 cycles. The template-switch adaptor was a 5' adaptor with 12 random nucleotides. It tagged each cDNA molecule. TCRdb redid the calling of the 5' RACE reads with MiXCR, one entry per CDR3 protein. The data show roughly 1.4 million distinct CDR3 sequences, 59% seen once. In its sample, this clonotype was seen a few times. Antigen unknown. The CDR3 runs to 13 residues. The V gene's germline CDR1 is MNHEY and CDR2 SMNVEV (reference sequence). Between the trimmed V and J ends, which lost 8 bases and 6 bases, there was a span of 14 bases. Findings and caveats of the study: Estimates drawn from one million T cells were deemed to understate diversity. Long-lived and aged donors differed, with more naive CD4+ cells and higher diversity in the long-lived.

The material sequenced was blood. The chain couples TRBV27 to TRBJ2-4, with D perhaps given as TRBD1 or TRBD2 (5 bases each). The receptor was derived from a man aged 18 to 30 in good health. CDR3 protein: CASRPSGTNIQYF. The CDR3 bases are TGTGCCAGCCGTCCCTCCGGGACAAACATTCAGTACTTC.